The present T cell receptor (beta chain) was sequenced within a study of blood T cell repertoires in COVID-19. For the study at large: Nucleic acid was either cDNA or gDNA, and it came from T cells, B-cell-depleted T cells, or PBMCs.

Data came from immunoSEQ multiplex PCR; TCRdb stores just in-frame clones and leaves some out. The table records 200,000 to 250,000 clones, 87% of them present only once. Each participant's cohort was designated according to participant-reported clinical history. This CDR3 is 12 amino acids long. V was clipped by 7 bases and J by 8 bases; unmatched bases: 5. Germline V lookup: CDR1 MNHEY, CDR2 SVGAGI. The sequencing input was PBMCs or T cells enriched from blood (not recorded which). The rearrangement uses TRBV6-5 and TRBJ1-2; 9 bases are a match to TRBD1. The TCR originated in a man aged 25 to 40 who had recovered from COVID-19. DNA of the CDR3: TGTGCCAGCACGAACAGGGGGCGAGGCTACACCTTC. It is translated as CASTNRGRGYTF.